Listed below are T cell receptor beta chains from one sample, sequenced in a study of blood T cell repertoires in COVID-19. TCRdb keeps only in-frame clones here, not all; method: immunoSEQ multiplex PCR. The sample consists of roughly 81,000 clones, under 85% of them appearing once. The sample was peripheral blood. The receptors originated from a woman older than 75 with COVID-19, enrolled during active disease. Each CDR3 is given with its conserved first and last residue. A D gene is named only where the DNA matches it firmly. Only some rows state a clone size, as once, few, many or a class for expanded clones.

TRBV27	.	TRBJ2-1	.	TGTGCCAGCAGTTTATTCAGGAATGAGCAGTTCTTC	CASSLFRNEQFF
TRBV6-5	.	TRBJ2-1	TRBD2	TGTGCCAGCAGTTACTCGGGACTAGCGGGAGGGGGTGAGCAGTTCTTC	CASSYSGLAGGGEQFF
TRBV5-4	.	TRBJ2-7	.	TGTGCCAGCACCATGGACCGGCGGGTCGGCTACGAGCAGTACTTC	CASTMDRRVGYEQYF
TRBV27	.	TRBJ1-2	TRBD1	TGTGCCAGCGGGAAGACAGGGGACTATGGCTACACCTTC	CASGKTGDYGYTF
TRBV12-5	.	TRBJ1-4	TRBD1	TGTGCTAGTGGTTCAGACAGGGCGGGGGGAAAACTGTTTTTT	CASGSDRAGGKLFF
TRBV5-1	.	TRBJ2-7	TRBD2	TGCGCCAGCAGCCGCTTAAGGGCGGGGGGCGACGAGCAGTACTTC	CASSRLRAGGDEQYF
TRBV3-1/TRBV3-2	few	TRBJ2-1	.	TGTGCCAGCAGCCGCGCGAGGATTTACAATGAGCAGTTCTTC	CASSRARIYNEQFF
TRBV19	.	TRBJ2-5	.	TGTGCCAGTAGTATAGGTGGGGCGGAGACCCAGTACTTC	CASSIGGAETQYF
TRBV20-1	.	TRBJ1-1	TRBD1	TGCAGTGCTAGTCCGGACAGGGGGAACACTGAAGCTTTCTTT	CSASPDRGNTEAFF
TRBV5-4	.	TRBJ2-3	.	TGTGCCAGCAGCTTCGGCGGGGAGCACACAGATACGCAGTATTTT	CASSFGGEHTDTQYF
TRBV3-1/TRBV3-2	.	TRBJ1-1	.	TGTGCCAGCAGCCAATTGACAGGTATGGAAGCTTTCTTT	CASSQLTGMEAFF
TRBV6-2/TRBV6-3	.	TRBJ2-7	TRBD2	TGTGCCAGCAGTTCCGGGACTAGCGGGAGGACGAGCTCCTACGAGCAGTACTTC	CASSSGTSGRTSSYEQYF
TRBV6-1	.	TRBJ1-2	.	TGTGCCAGCAGTGAGGGGCACTATGGCTACACCTTC	CASSEGHYGYTF
TRBV5-1	.	TRBJ2-7	TRBD2	TGCGCCAGCAGCGATTCGCGGGAGGACGAGCAGTACTTC	CASSDSREDEQYF
TRBV18	.	TRBJ2-2	.	TGTGCCAGCTCACCAATGCCAGGCGCCGGGGAGCTGTTTTTT	CASSPMPGAGELFF
TRBV27	.	TRBJ2-3	.	TGTGCCAGCAGCTGGGGGGACACAGATACGCAGTATTTT	CASSWGDTDTQYF
TRBV6-2/TRBV6-3	.	TRBJ2-7	.	TGTGCCAGCAGTTGGGCGGACACCTACGAGCAGTACTTC	CASSWADTYEQYF
TRBV29-1	.	TRBJ1-3	.	TGCAGCGTTGACAGGACAGCCTCTGGAAACACCATATATTTT	CSVDRTASGNTIYF
TRBV3-1/TRBV3-2	.	TRBJ2-7	.	TGTGCCAGCAGCCAAGGGAACAGGGTTGGTTACGAGCAGTACTTC	CASSQGNRVGYEQYF
TRBV11-3	.	TRBJ2-7	.	TGTGCCAGCAGCATAGGGCCTTCCTACGAGCAGTACTTC	CASSIGPSYEQYF
TRBV5-1	.	TRBJ2-7	TRBD1	TGCGCCAGCAGCGTGGACAGGGGCTCCTACGAGCAGTACTTC	CASSVDRGSYEQYF
TRBV5-1	.	TRBJ1-3	TRBD1	TGCGCCAGCAGTCCGGCCCGGACAGGCGCCGGAAACACCATATATTTT	CASSPARTGAGNTIYF
TRBV4-3	.	TRBJ2-5	TRBD2	TGCGCCAGCAGCCAAGGTGGGGGGGAACAAGAGACCCAGTACTTC	CASSQGGGEQETQYF
TRBV27	.	TRBJ2-5	.	TGTGCCAGCAGTTTATTTTGGCAGGGAGGAGAGACCCAGTACTTC	CASSLFWQGGETQYF
TRBV21-1	few	TRBJ1-6	.	TGTGCCAGCAGCAAAGGTCGGGGGGCCAGCTCCTATAATTCACCCCTCCACTTT	CASSKGRGASSYNSPLHF
TRBV5-1	.	TRBJ2-3	TRBD1	TGCGCCAGCAGCTTGGACGCGACAGGGACAGTCACAGATACGCAGTATTTT	CASSLDATGTVTDTQYF
TRBV7-7	.	TRBJ1-1	TRBD1	TGTGCCAGCAGCTCCGACAGGGGCACTGAAGCTTTCTTT	CASSSDRGTEAFF
TRBV18	.	TRBJ2-5	TRBD1	TGTGCCAGCTCCCCGACAGGGGGAGAGACCCAGTACTTC	CASSPTGGETQYF
TRBV27	.	TRBJ1-2	.	TGTGCCAGCAGTTTCCGCCGGAGTTCCTATGGCTACACCTTC	CASSFRRSSYGYTF
TRBV13	.	TRBJ2-5	TRBD2	TGTGCCAGCAGCACAGGACTAGCCGTGGAGACCCAGTACTTC	CASSTGLAVETQYF
TRBV3-1/TRBV3-2	.	TRBJ1-1	.	TGTGCCAGCAGCTCGTCAGACAGATCTTTCTTT	CASSSSDRSFF
TRBV7-2	.	TRBJ1-1	.	TGTGCCAGCAGCTTACTTCCGGGGGTGAACACTGAAGCTTTCTTT	CASSLLPGVNTEAFF
TRBV5-1	.	TRBJ2-7	.	TGCGCCAGCAGCTTGGCCGGGGTCCGATTGACCTACGAGCAGTACTTC	CASSLAGVRLTYEQYF
TRBV5-6	.	TRBJ1-2	TRBD1	TGTGCCAGCACCTGGGACAGATTGGGGGGCTACACCTTC	CASTWDRLGGYTF
TRBV7-2	.	TRBJ1-2	.	TGTGCCAGCAGGGGAGTTGGACGGCTCTATGGCTACACCTTC	CASRGVGRLYGYTF
TRBV5-1	once	TRBJ2-1	TRBD2	TGCGCCAGCAGCCCCGGACTAGCGGGAGGGCCTAATGAGCAGTTCTTC	CASSPGLAGGPNEQFF
TRBV28	.	TRBJ2-1	.	TGTGCCAGCAGAGGAGCGGGTGAGCAGTTCTTC	CASRGAGEQFF
TRBV12-5	.	TRBJ2-7	TRBD1	TGTGCTAGTGCTTCCGGGACAGGGGCCTACGAGCAGTACTTC	CASASGTGAYEQYF
TRBV6-2/TRBV6-3	.	TRBJ2-7	.	TGTGCCAGCAGTTACCTAGACGAGCAGTACTTC	CASSYLDEQYF
TRBV19	.	TRBJ1-2	TRBD1	TGTGCCAGTGGAAAAGGGACAGGAGCTGGCTACACCTTC	CASGKGTGAGYTF
TRBV4-2	.	TRBJ2-4	TRBD2	TGTGCCAGCAGCCAACAAACCTACCGACTAGCGGGAGGGCGAAACATTCAGTACTTC	CASSQQTYRLAGGRNIQYF
TRBV2	.	TRBJ1-1	.	TGTGCCAGCAGGGACAGTGAATTTGGTTTGAACACTGAAGCTTTCTTT	CASRDSEFGLNTEAFF
TRBV27	.	TRBJ2-2	TRBD2	TGTGCCAGCAGTTTGGTAGCGGGAGGTTCCACCGGGGAGCTGTTTTTT	CASSLVAGGSTGELFF
TRBV7-2	.	TRBJ1-1	TRBD1	TGTGCCAGCAGCCCCACAGGGGAAAGGACTGAAGCTTTCTTT	CASSPTGERTEAFF
TRBV10-3	.	TRBJ2-3	TRBD2	TGTGCCGCCCGGACTAGCGGGAGGGCCCAAGGCACAGATACGCAGTATTTT	CAARTSGRAQGTDTQYF
TRBV24-1	.	TRBJ2-3	TRBD2	TGTGCCACCAGTGATTTTCCCGGACTAGGGGCGATATCGGATACGCAGTATTTT	CATSDFPGLGAISDTQYF
TRBV7-7	.	TRBJ2-5	TRBD1	TGTGCCAGCAGCCCATCGACAGGGAAAGAGACCCAGTACTTC	CASSPSTGKETQYF
TRBV6-5	.	TRBJ2-7	TRBD1	TGTGCCAGCAGCAAGACCGGGACAGTCTACGAGCAGTACTTC	CASSKTGTVYEQYF
TRBV7-2	.	TRBJ2-7	.	TGTGCCAGCAGCTTAGAAGGGGCTTACGAGCAGTACTTC	CASSLEGAYEQYF
TRBV19	.	TRBJ2-7	TRBD1	TGTGCCAGTAGTCCCCCCGGGACAGGGGCCTACGAGCAGTACTTC	CASSPPGTGAYEQYF
TRBV6-5	.	TRBJ2-7	TRBD2	TGTGCCAGCCGCCTTAGCGGGGGGCTCCTCTACGAGCAGTACTTC	CASRLSGGLLYEQYF
TRBV28	.	TRBJ1-5	TRBD1	TGTGCCAGCAGCGTCGGGACAGGGGGAAATCAGCCCCAGCATTTT	CASSVGTGGNQPQHF
TRBV5-1	.	TRBJ2-7	.	TGCGCCAGCAGCCTCCCGGGGTCGTCGGGAAGTTCCTACGAGCAGTACTTC	CASSLPGSSGSSYEQYF
TRBV19	.	TRBJ1-1	.	TGTGCCAGTAGGACACACGTCCGTGAAGCTTTCTTT	CASRTHVREAFF